This T cell receptor (beta chain) is drawn from a study of T cells in Graves' hyperthyroidism and ophthalmopathy. For the study at large: Any treatment followed the collection of peripheral blood at initial diagnosis.

Amplified regions were TCR beta CDR3 sequences from RNA transcripts. The study used the HTBI primer set for a first-round RT-PCR of the TCR CDR3. Via MiXCR, TCRdb re-called the multiplex PCR reads, giving one row per CDR3 protein. The table includes fewer than 500,000 distinct CDR3 sequences, around 15% detected once. Ten or more counts support this clonotype. Its antigen is undetermined. Study observations and caveats: Blood also held most thyroid clonotypes expanded beyond 0.001.

Orbital computed tomography, thyroid ultrasound, serum thyroxine and TRAb, and clinical symptoms together informed the diagnoses. The PBMCs were sourced from fresh peripheral blood (about 9.7 ml). The sequenced sample consisted of blood. This TCR derives from a woman aged 30 to 39 with Graves' ophthalmopathy.

Written as DNA, the CDR3 is TGTGCCAGCGCCAGGAGGTTCAACGAGCAGTACTTC. Translated, it gives CASARRFNEQYF. The chain carries TRBV6-1 and TRBJ2-7; D might be TRBD2 (5 bases). V gave up 8 bases and J gave up 5 bases, with 13 bases separating them. This CDR3 contains 12 residues. Germline lookup yields CDR1 MNHNS and CDR2 SASEGT.